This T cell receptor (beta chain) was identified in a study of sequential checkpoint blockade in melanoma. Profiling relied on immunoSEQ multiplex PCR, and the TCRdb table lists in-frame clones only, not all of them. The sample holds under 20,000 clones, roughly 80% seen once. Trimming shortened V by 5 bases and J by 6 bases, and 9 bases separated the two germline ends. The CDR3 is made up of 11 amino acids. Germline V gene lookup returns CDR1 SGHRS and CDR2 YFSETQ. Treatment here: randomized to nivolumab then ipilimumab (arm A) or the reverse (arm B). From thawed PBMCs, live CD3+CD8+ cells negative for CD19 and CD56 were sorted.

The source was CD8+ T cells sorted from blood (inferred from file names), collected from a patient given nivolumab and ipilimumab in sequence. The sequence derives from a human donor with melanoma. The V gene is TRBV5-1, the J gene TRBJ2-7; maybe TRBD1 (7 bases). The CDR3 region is CASREGAEQYF. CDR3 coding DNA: TGCGCCAGCAGGGAGGGGGCCGAGCAGTACTTC.